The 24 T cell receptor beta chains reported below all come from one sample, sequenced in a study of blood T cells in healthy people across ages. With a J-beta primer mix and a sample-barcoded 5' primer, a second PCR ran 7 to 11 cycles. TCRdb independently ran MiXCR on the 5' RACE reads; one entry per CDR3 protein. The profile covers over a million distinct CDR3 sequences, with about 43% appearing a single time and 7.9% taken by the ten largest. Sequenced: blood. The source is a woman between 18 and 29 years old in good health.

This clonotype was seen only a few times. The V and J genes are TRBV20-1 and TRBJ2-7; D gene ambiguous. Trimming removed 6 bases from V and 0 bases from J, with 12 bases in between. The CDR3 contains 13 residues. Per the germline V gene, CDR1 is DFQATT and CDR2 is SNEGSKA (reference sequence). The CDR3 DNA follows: TGCAGTGCCATCGAGCAGCCCTCCTACGAGCAGTACTTC. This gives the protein CSAIEQPSYEQYF.

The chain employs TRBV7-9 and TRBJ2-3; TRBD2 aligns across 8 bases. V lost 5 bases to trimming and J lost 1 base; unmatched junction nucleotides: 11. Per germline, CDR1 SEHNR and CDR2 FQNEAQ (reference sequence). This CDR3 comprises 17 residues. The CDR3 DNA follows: TGTGCCAGCAGCCCCCAACCGGGAGGGAGGGGCACAGATACGCAGTATTTT. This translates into CASSPQPGGRGTDTQYF. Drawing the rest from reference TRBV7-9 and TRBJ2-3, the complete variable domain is DTGVSQNPRHKITKRGQNVTFRCDPISEHNRLYWYRQTLGQGPEFLTYFQNEAQLEKSRLLSDRFSAERPKGSFSTLEIQRTEQGDSAMYLCASSPQPGGRGTDTQYFGPGTRLTVL.

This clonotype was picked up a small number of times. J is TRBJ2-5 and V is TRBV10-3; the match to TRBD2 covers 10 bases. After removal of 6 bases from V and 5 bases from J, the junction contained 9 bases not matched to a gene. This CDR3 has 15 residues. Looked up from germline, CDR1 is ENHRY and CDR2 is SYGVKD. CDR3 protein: CAISRTSGQQETQYF. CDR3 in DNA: TGTGCCATCAGCAGGACTAGCGGACAACAGGAGACCCAGTACTTC.

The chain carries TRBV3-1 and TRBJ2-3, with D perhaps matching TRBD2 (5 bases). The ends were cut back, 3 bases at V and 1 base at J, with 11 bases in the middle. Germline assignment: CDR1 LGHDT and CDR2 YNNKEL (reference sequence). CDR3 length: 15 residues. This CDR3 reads CASSQWNSGTDTQYF. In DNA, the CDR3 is TGTGCCAGCAGCCAGTGGAATAGCGGCACAGATACGCAGTATTTT.

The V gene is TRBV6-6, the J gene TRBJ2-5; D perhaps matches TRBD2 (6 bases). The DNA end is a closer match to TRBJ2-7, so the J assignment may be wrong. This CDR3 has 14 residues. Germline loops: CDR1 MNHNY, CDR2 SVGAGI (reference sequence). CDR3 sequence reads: CASSNRDFTYEQYF. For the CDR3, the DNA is TGTGCCAGCAGTAACCGGGACTTCACCTACGAGCAGTACTTC.

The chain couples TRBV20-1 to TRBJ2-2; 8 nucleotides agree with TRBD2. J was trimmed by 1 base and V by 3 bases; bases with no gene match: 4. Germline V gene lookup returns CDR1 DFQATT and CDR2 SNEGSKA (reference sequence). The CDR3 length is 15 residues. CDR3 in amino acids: CSARSSGRNTGELFF. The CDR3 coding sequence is TGCAGTGCTAGGTCCAGCGGGAGGAACACCGGGGAGCTGTTTTTT.

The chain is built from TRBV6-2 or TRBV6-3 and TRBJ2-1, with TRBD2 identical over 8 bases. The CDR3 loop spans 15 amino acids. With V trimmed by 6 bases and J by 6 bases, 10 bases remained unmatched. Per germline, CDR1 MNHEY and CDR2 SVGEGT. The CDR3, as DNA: TGTGCCAGCAGCAAAGCGGGAGACCGCCTCAATGAGCAGTTCTTC. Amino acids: CASSKAGDRLNEQFF.

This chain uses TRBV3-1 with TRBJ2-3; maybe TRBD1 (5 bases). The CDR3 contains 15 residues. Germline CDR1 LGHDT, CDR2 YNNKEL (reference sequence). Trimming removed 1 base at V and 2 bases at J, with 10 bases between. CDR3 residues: CASSQGTYDTDTQYF. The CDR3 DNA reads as TGTGCCAGCAGCCAAGGGACATACGACACAGATACGCAGTATTTT.

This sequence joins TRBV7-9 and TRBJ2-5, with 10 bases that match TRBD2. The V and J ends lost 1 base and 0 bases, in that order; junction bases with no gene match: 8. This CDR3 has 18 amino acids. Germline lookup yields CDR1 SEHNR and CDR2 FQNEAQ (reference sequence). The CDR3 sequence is CASSLGASGGLYQETQYF. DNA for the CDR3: TGTGCCAGCAGCTTAGGGGCTAGCGGGGGCCTGTACCAAGAGACCCAGTACTTC.

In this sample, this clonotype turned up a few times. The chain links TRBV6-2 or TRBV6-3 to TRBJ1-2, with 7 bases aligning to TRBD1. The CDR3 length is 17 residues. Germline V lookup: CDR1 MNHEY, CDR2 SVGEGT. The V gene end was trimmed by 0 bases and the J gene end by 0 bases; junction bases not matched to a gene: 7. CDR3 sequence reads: CASSYSYGTDANYGYTF. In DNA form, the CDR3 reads TGTGCCAGCAGTTACTCCTATGGGACAGACGCTAACTATGGCTACACCTTC.

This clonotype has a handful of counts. The CDR3 loop reads CSILRTDTQYF. CDR3 in DNA: TGCAGTATTCTAAGGACAGATACGCAGTATTTT. The chain employs TRBV20-1 and TRBJ2-3; D gene uncertain. V lost 8 bases to trimming and J lost 3 bases, with 9 bases between them. Germline V gene lookup returns CDR1 DFQATT and CDR2 SNEGSKA (reference sequence). The CDR3 extends over 11 amino acids.

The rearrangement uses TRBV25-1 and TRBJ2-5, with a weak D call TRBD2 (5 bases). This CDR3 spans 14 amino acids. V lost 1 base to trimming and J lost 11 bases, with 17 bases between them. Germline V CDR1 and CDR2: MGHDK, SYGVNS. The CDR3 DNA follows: TGTGCCAGCAGTGAATCCCTAGCCCACAATGAGCAGTACTTC. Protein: CASSESLAHNEQYF.

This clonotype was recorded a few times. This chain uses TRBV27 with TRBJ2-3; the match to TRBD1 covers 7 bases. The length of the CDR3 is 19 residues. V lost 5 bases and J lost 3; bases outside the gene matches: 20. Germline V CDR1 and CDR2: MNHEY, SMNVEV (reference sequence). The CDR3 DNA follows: TGTGCCAGCAGTAGGGTCTGGGACAGCGCTCTGACCAGGACAGATACGCAGTATTTT. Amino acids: CASSRVWDSALTRTDTQYF.

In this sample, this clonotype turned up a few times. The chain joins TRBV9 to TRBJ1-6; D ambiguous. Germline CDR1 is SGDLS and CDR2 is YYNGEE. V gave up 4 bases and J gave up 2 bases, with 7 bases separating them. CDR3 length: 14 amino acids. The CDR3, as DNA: TGTGCCAGCAGCCCCCGGACCTATAATTCACCCCTCCACTTT. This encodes CASSPRTYNSPLHF.

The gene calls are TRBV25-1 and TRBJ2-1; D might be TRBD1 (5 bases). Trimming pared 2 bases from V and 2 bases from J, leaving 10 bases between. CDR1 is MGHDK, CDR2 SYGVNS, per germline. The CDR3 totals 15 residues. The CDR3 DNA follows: TGTGCCAGCAGTGAACGACAGAGAACCTACAATGAGCAGTTCTTC. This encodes CASSERQRTYNEQFF.

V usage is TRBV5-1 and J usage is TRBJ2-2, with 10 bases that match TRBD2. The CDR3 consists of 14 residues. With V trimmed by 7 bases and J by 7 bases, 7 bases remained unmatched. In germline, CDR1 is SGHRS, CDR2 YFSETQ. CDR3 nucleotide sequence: TGCGCCAGCTGCACTAGCGGGAAGGGCGGGGAGCTGTTTTTT. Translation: CASCTSGKGGELFF.

CDR3: CASSLSGQVNEKLFF. The CDR3 coding sequence is TGTGCCAGCAGCTTAAGTGGACAGGTTAATGAAAAACTGTTTTTT. The rearrangement joins TRBV11-2 to TRBJ1-4; 7 bases match TRBD1. CDR3 length equals 15 residues. The V gene's germline CDR1 is SGHAT and CDR2 FQNNGV. Trimming removed 2 bases from V and 4 bases from J; junction bases left unmatched: 4.

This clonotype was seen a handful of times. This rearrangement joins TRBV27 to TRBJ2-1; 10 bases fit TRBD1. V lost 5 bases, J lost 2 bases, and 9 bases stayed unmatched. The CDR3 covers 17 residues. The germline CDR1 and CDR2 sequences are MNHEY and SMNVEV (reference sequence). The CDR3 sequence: CASSRDRGLQTYNEQFF. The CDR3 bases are TGTGCCAGCAGTCGAGACAGGGGGCTTCAAACCTACAATGAGCAGTTCTTC.

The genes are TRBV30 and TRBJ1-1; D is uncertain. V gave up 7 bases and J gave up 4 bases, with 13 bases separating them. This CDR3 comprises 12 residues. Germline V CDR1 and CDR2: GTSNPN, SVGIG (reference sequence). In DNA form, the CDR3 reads TGTGCCTCGCTGACTGGTTTCACTGAAGCTTTCTTT. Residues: CASLTGFTEAFF.

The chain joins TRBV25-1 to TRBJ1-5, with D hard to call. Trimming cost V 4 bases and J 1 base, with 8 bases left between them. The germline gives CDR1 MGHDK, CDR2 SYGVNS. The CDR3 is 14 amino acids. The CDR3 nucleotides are TGTGCCAGCAGTGTTGAGGGAAGCAATCAGCCCCAGCATTTT. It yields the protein CASSVEGSNQPQHF. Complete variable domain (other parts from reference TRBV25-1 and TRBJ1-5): EADIYQTPRYLVIGTGKKITLECSQTMGHDKMYWYQQDPGMELHLIHYSYGVNSTEKGDLSSESTVSRIRTEHFPLTLESARPSHTSQYLCASSVEGSNQPQHFGDGTRLSIL.

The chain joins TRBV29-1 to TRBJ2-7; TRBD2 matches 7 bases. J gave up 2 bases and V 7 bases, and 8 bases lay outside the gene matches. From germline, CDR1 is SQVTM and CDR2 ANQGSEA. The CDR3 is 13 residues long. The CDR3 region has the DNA TGCAGCGGAATACTAGCGCTAACCTACGAGCAGTACTTC. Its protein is CSGILALTYEQYF.

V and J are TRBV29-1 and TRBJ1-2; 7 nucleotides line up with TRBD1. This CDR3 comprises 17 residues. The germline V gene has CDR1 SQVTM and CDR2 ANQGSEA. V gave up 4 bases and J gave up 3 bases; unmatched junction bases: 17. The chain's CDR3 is CSVVSQGVAAYDYGYTF. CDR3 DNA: TGCAGCGTTGTTTCTCAGGGGGTCGCGGCTTACGACTATGGCTACACCTTC.

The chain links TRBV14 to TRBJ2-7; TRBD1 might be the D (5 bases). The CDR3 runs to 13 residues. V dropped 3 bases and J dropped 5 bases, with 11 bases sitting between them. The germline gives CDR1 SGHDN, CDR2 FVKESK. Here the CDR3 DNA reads TGTGCCAGCAGCCATCGACAGTCCCACGAGCAGTACTTC. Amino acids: CASSHRQSHEQYF.

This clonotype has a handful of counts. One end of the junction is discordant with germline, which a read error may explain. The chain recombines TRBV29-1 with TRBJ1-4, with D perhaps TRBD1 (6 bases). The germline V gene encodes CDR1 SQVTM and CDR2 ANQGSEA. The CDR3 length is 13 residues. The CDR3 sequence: CSTRQDGNEKPFF. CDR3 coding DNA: TGCAGCACCAGACAGGATGGGAATGAAAAACCGTTTTTT.